This T cell receptor beta chain was found in a study of blood T cell repertoires in COVID-19. Trimming shortened V by 7 bases and J by 0 bases, and 6 bases separated the two germline ends. The CDR3 sequence is 12 residues long. The germline V gene has CDR1 SNHLY and CDR2 FYNNEI. Only one count was recorded for this clone. Those enrolled in Seattle joined during active infection and were followed longitudinally afterward. The protocol was immunoSEQ multiplex PCR, while the TCRdb copy is restricted to in-frame clones and leaves out a portion. Among roughly 62,000 clones listed, around 81% were seen once.

The chain links TRBV2 to TRBJ1-1; D gene uncertain. Specimen: peripheral blood. The sequence was collected from a man aged 80 or over with COVID-19, enrolled during active disease. The DNA for the CDR3 is TGTGCCAGCAATTTAGTGAACACTGAAGCTTTCTTT. It yields the protein CASNLVNTEAFF.